The present TCR beta chain was sequenced within a study of blood T cell repertoires in COVID-19. The wider study: Sites in the United States, Italy and Spain provided acute and convalescent COVID-19 samples. Sources were T cells, B-cell-depleted T cells, or PBMCs; the material itself was cDNA or gDNA.

Per the study methods: Estimated nucleated cell counts came from reference gene primer amplification. Clones were read by immunoSEQ multiplex PCR, and TCRdb kept only the in-frame ones, dropping some. D and trimming come from the DNA, and the V and J calls and clone size come from that table. The table lists around 110,000 clones, around nine tenths of them singletons. This CDR3 has 15 amino acids. Germline CDR1 and CDR2: MNHEY and SMNVEV (reference sequence). J was trimmed by 0 bases and V by 5 bases; bases with no gene match: 5. The chain carries TRBV27 and TRBJ1-1, with 8 nucleotides matching TRBD1. Sequencing used peripheral blood. The source is a woman in her 30s with acute or convalescent COVID-19. CDR3 amino acids: CASSPGQEMNTEAFF. CDR3 nucleotides: TGTGCCAGCAGTCCGGGACAGGAAATGAACACTGAAGCTTTCTTT.